This T cell receptor (beta chain) was sequenced during a study of cytomegalovirus exposure and HLA in healthy donors. This clone was seen a single time. The CDR3 consists of 15 residues. V was pared by 4 bases and J by 6 bases, with 6 bases of the junction left unmatched. CDR1 MNHNS and CDR2 SASEGT come from the germline V gene. PCR amplification relied on 60 Vbeta primers (plus 13 Jbeta primers). Libraries were prepared by immunoSEQ multiplex PCR; TCRdb keeps only in-frame clonotypes and omits some of them. The sample carries about 250,000 clones, more than 75% recorded once. The chain joins TRBV6-1 to TRBJ1-6, with 7 bases that match TRBD1. This clonotype originated in a girl aged 2 to 10 in good health and CMV-seronegative. Sequencing used PBMCs. Here the CDR3 reads CASSADRVFNSPLHF. CDR3 in DNA: TGTGCCAGCAGTGCTGACAGGGTCTTTAATTCACCCCTCCACTTT.